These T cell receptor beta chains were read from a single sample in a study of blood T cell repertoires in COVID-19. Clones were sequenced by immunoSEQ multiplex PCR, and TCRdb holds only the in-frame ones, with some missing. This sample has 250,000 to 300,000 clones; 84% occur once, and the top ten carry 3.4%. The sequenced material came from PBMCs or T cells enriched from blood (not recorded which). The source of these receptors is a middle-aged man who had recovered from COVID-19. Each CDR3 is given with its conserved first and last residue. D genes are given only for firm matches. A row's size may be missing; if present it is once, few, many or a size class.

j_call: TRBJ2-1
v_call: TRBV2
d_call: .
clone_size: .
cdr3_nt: TGTGCCAGCAATCAGTGGGGCGCTGGCAATGAGCAGTTCTTC
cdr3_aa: CASNQWGAGNEQFF

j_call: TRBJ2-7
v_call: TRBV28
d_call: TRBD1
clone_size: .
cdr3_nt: TGTGCCAGCAGTACGACGACAGGGAGCTCCTACGAGCAGTACTTC
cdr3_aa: CASSTTTGSSYEQYF

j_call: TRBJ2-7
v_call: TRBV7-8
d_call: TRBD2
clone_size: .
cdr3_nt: TGTGCCAGCAGCCAACCCACTAGCGTGGCCTACGAGCAGTACTTC
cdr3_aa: CASSQPTSVAYEQYF

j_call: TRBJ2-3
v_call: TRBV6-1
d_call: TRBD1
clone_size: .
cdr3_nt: TGTGCCAGCAGTGAAAGGGACAGGGTCAGAGATACGCAGTATTTT
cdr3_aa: CASSERDRVRDTQYF

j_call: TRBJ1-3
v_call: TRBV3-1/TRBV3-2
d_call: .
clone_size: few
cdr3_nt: TGTGCCAGCAGCCAAGGGAGCGGAAACACCATATATTTT
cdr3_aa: CASSQGSGNTIYF

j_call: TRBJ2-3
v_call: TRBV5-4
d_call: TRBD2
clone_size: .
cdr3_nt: TGTGCCAGCAGCCCCGGTCTGGCGGGGGGTATAGATACGCAGTATTTT
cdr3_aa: CASSPGLAGGIDTQYF

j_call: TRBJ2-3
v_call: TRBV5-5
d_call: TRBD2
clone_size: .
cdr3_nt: TGTGCCAGCAGCCCCGGGACTAGCGGGGGTACAGATACGCAGTATTTT
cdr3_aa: CASSPGTSGGTDTQYF

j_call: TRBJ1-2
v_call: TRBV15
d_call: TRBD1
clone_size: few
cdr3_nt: TGTGCCACCAGCATTCGGACAGGCTCCTATGGCTACACCTTC
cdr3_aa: CATSIRTGSYGYTF

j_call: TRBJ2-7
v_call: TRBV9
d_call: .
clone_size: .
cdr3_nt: TGTGCCAGCAGCGGGCAGGGGGGCTACGAGCAGTACTTC
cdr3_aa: CASSGQGGYEQYF

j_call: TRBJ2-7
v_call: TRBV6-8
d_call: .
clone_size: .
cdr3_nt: TGTGCCAGCGGAAATCGACAGTCCTCCTACGAGCAGTACTTC
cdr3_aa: CASGNRQSSYEQYF

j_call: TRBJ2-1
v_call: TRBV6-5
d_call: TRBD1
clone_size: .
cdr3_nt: TGTGCCAGCAGGTCACAGGGGACCTACAATGAGCAGTTCTTC
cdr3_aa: CASRSQGTYNEQFF

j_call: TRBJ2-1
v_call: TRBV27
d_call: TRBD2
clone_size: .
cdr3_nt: TGTGCCAGCAGTCCTTACTCTAGCGGATCCTACAATGAGCAGTTCTTC
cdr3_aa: CASSPYSSGSYNEQFF

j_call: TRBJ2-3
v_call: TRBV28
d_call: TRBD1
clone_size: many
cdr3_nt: TGTGCCAGCAGTGTTATGCTCGGTCTCAAAGGACAGGATGATACGCAGTATTTT
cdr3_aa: CASSVMLGLKGQDDTQYF

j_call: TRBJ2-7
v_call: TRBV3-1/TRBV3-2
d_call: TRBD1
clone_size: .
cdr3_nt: TGTGCCAGCAGACCTACAGGGGGCCACATCTACGAGCAGTACTTC
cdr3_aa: CASRPTGGHIYEQYF

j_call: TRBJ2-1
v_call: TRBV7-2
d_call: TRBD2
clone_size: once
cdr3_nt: TGTGCCAGCAGCTTAGCCCAGACTAGCGGAGCCTACAATGAGCAGTTCTTC
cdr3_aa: CASSLAQTSGAYNEQFF

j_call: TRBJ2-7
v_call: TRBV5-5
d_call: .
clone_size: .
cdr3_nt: TGTGCCAGCAGCGACCGGACAGTGGGCCAGTACGAGCAGTACTTC
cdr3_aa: CASSDRTVGQYEQYF

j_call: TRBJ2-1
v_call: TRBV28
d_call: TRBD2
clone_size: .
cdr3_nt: TGTGCCAGCAGTCATACAGGGGTACTAGCGGGAGATGAGCAGTTCTTC
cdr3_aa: CASSHTGVLAGDEQFF

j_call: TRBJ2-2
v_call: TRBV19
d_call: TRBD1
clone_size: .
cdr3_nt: TGTGCCAGTAGTAGATTCGTTGGGCAGGGGGCTGCCGGGGAGCTGTTTTTT
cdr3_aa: CASSRFVGQGAAGELFF

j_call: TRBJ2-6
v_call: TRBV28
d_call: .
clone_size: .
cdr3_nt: TGTGCCAGCAGTTTATCGGGCCTGGGGGGAGGGGCCAACGTCCTGACTTTC
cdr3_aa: CASSLSGLGGGANVLTF

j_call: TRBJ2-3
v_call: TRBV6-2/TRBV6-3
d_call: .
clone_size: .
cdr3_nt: TGTGCCAGCAGTTACGTCGGAGGTGGTACAGATACGCAGTATTTT
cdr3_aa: CASSYVGGGTDTQYF

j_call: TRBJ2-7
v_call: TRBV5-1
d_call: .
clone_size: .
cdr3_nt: TGCGCCAGCAGCTTGGTCGCAGGCCAATACGAGCAGTACTTC
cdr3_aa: CASSLVAGQYEQYF

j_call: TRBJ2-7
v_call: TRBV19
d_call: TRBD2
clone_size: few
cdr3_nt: TGTGCCAGTAGTACCTCTAGCGGGAGGGCGTACGAGCAGTACTTC
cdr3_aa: CASSTSSGRAYEQYF

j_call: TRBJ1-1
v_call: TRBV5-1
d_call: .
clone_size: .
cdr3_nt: TGCGCCAGCAGCTTGGCCGGGGGAAACACTGAAGCTTTCTTT
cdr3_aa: CASSLAGGNTEAFF

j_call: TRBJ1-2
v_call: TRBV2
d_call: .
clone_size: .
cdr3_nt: TGTGCCAGCAGTGAAAGCGGAGGGGACTATGGCTACACCTTC
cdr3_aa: CASSESGGDYGYTF

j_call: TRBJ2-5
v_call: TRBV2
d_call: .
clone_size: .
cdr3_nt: TGTGCCGGCGGTCGGGATCAAGAGACCCAGTACTTC
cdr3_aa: CAGGRDQETQYF

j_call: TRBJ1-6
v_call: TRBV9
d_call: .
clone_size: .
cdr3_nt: TGTGCCAGCAGCGTAGCGTCAGCTAGAAATTCACCCCTCCACTTT
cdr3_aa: CASSVASARNSPLHF

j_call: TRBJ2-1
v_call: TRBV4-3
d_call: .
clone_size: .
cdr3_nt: TGCGCCAGCAGCCTCGGGTTAGCGCTGAACAATGAGCAGTTCTTC
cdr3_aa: CASSLGLALNNEQFF

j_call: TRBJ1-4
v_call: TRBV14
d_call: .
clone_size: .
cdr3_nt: TGTGCCAGCAGTCCCATTTCGGGAAAGGATAATGAAAAACTGTTTTTT
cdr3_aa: CASSPISGKDNEKLFF

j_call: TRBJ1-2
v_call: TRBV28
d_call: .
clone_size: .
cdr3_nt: TGTGCCAGCAGTTTAAACAGGGAGTATGGCTACACCTTC
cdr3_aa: CASSLNREYGYTF

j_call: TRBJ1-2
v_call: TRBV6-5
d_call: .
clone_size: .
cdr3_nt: TGTGCCAGCAGTTACCGGGAGACTAACTATGGCTACACCTTC
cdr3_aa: CASSYRETNYGYTF

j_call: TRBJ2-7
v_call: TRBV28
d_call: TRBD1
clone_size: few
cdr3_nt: TGTGCCAGCAGTTGGACAGGGGGTCTCTACGAGCAGTACTTC
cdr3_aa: CASSWTGGLYEQYF

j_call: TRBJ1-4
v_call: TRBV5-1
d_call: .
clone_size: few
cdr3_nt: TGCGCCAGCAGCTCTACAGGGTTGACTAATGAAAAACTGTTTTTT
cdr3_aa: CASSSTGLTNEKLFF

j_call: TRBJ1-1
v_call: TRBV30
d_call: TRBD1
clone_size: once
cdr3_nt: TGTGCCTGGAGTCCGGGACAGGGGTTAGCTTTCTTT
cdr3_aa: CAWSPGQGLAFF

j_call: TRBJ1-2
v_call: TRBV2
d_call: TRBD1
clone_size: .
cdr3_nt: TGTGCCAGCAGTCGGGAGACAGGGGGCATGAGAGGCTACACCTTC
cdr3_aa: CASSRETGGMRGYTF

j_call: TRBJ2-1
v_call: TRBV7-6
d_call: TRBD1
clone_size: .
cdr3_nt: TGTGCCAGCAGCGCAAACCCCGGGACAGGCTCCAATGAGCAGTTCTTC
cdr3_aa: CASSANPGTGSNEQFF